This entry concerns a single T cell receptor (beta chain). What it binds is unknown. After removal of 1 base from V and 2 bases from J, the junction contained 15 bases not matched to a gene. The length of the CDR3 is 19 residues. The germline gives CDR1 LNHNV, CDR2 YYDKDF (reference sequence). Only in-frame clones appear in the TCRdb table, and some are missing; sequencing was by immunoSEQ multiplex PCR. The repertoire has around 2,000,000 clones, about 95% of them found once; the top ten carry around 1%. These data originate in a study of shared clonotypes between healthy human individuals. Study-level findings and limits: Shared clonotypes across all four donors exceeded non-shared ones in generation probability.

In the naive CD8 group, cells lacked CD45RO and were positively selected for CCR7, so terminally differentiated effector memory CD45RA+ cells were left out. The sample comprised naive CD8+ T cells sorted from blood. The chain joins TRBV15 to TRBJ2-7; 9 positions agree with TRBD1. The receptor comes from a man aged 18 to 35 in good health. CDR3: CATSRGFEPRDRDPYEQYF. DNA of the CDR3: TGTGCCACCAGCAGAGGATTTGAGCCTCGGGACAGGGACCCCTACGAGCAGTACTTC.